This TCR beta chain was recovered during a study of blood T cell repertoires in COVID-19. The sample holds one count of this clone. Clinical history as reported by participants underpinned cohort assignment. Cohort 3 recovered donors had two negative PCRs, clearance, or symptom resolution. The CDR3 has 18 residues. CDR1 is SGHTA and CDR2 is FQGNSA in the germline V gene. V lost 6 bases, J lost 0 bases, and 10 bases stayed unmatched. Original handling: Counts of nucleated cells, estimated from reference gene primer amplification, were obtained. The protocol was immunoSEQ multiplex PCR, while the TCRdb copy is restricted to in-frame clones and leaves out a portion. D and trimming were read from the DNA, whereas the V and J calls and clone size are those reported in that table. The sample contains about 150,000 clones, more than 75% of which appear only once.

The TCR was taken from a woman in her 50s who had recovered from COVID-19. Sequenced material: PBMCs or T cells enriched from blood (not recorded which). The chain has TRBV7-2 and TRBJ2-6, with 8 bases identical to TRBD1. The CDR3 reads CASSFRTGSFSGANVLTF. The CDR3 DNA is TGTGCCAGCAGTTTCAGGACAGGGAGTTTCTCTGGGGCCAACGTCCTGACTTTC.